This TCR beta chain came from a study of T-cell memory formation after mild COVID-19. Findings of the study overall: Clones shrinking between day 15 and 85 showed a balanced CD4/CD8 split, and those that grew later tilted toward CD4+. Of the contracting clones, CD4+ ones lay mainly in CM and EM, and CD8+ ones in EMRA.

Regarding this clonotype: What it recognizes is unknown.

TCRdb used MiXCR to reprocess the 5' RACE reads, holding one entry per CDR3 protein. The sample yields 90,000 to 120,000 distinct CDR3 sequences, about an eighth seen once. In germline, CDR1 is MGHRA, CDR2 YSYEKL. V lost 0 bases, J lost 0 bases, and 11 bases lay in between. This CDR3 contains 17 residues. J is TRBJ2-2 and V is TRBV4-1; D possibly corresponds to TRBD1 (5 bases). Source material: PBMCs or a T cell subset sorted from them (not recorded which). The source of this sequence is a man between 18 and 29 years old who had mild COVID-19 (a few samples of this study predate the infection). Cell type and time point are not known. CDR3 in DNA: TGCGCCAGCAGCCAAGAAGGGGTCGAGCCGAACACCGGGGAGCTGTTTTTT. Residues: CASSQEGVEPNTGELFF.